A single sample gave rise to the 2 T cell receptor beta chains below, sequenced in a study of blood T cell repertoires in COVID-19. Profiled with immunoSEQ multiplex PCR; TCRdb holds only in-frame clones, not every one. The sample yields more than 60,000 clones, about 83% seen once. Sequences were obtained from peripheral blood. These receptors were taken from a woman over 75 with active or convalescent COVID-19.

The gene calls are TRBV11-2 and TRBJ2-1, with TRBD1 as a possible D gene (6 bases). Germline assignment: CDR1 SGHAT and CDR2 FQNNGV. V dropped 5 bases and J dropped 4 bases, with 18 bases sitting between them. There are 16 residues in the CDR3. CDR3 sequence reads: CASSLPVGAGYNEQFF. CDR3 nucleotide sequence: TGTGCCAGCAGCCTACCGGTGGGGGCGGGTTACAATGAGCAGTTCTTC.

The chain uses TRBV7-2 and TRBJ2-7; 7 bases map to TRBD1. Germline CDR1 and CDR2: SGHTA and FQGNSA. This CDR3 has 15 amino acids. The V and J ends lost 1 base and 3 bases, in that order; junction bases with no gene match: 6. The CDR3 bases are TGTGCCAGCAGCTTAGTAGGGACAGAAATCTACGAGCAGTACTTC. As protein: CASSLVGTEIYEQYF.